Below, one T cell receptor (beta chain) is given with its context. Antigen: not known. At one end the junction does not follow the germline gene, possibly because of a read error. This specimen belongs to a study of breast tumors, draining lymph nodes, adjacent tissues. Axillary draining lymph nodes of breast cancer patients supplied the node samples. Study conclusions and caveats: Tumor TCR diversity was below lymph nodes but above nontumor tissue.

TCRdb independently ran MiXCR on the multiplex PCR reads; one entry per CDR3 protein. This table has under 350,000 distinct CDR3 sequences, more than 30% appearing once. Germline V lookup: CDR1 KGHSH, CDR2 LQKENI. The CDR3 runs to 15 residues. Sequencing was done on a sample of axillary lymph node tissue. The chain uses TRBV18 and TRBJ2-5, with TRBD1 identical over 10 bases. The sequence derives from a female donor with breast cancer. Some clones in this sample may be carry-over from other donors' samples. CDR3 nucleotides: TGCGCCAGCTCACCACGACAGGGGGCGCGGGGGACCCAGTACTTC. As protein: CASSPRQGARGTQYF.